This T cell receptor (beta chain) was captured by sequencing in a study of blood T cell repertoires in COVID-19. Study at large: Donors in the United States, Italy and Spain gave samples during acute or convalescent COVID-19. Sample material is recorded as cDNA or gDNA derived from T cells, B-cell-depleted T cells, or PBMCs.

Seattle's enrolled individuals joined amid active infection and were then monitored longitudinally. This clone was recorded once. With 3 bases clipped from V and 6 bases from J, the junction kept 3 bases outside the gene matches. The length of the CDR3 is 13 residues. The germline V gene has CDR1 SNHLY and CDR2 FYNNEI. Generated by immunoSEQ multiplex PCR, the TCRdb table keeps only in-frame clones and is missing some. This table holds hundreds of thousands of clones, 88% found once. The source of this sequence is a woman in her sixties or seventies with COVID-19, enrolled during active disease. Material: peripheral blood. The V and J genes are TRBV2 and TRBJ1-2; TRBD1 matches 8 bases. CDR3 nucleotides: TGTGCCAGCAGTGACAGGGGGCTGGATGGCTACACCTTC. The encoded protein is CASSDRGLDGYTF.